The 8 T cell receptor beta chains below were found in one sample sequenced in a study of cytomegalovirus exposure and HLA in healthy donors. Primers for the PCR totalled 60 Vbeta and 13 Jbeta. Sequencing used immunoSEQ multiplex PCR; TCRdb keeps in-frame clones, though not all of them. The sample lists some 190,000 clones, about three quarters occurring once. Sequenced sample: PBMCs. The source of these receptors is a woman between 25 and 40 years old in good health and CMV-seropositive.

The V and J genes are TRBV27 and TRBJ2-6, with 7 bases identical to TRBD1. Losses at the gene ends were 5 bases for V and 0 bases for J; bases not matched to a gene: 16. The germline gives CDR1 MNHEY, CDR2 SMNVEV (reference sequence). There are 20 residues in the CDR3. The CDR3 loop reads CASSIYPRDRLSSGANVLTF. The DNA for the CDR3 is TGTGCCAGCAGTATATACCCAAGGGACAGACTAAGCTCTGGGGCCAACGTCCTGACTTTC.

This clone has only one observation. The chain links TRBV7-2 to TRBJ2-7; TRBD1 agrees at 10 bases. The J segment lost 1 base and the V segment lost 6 bases, leaving 3 bases of the junction unmatched. This CDR3 is built from 14 residues. CDR1 SGHTA and CDR2 FQGNSA come from the germline V gene. The CDR3, as DNA: TGTGCCAGCAGGCGGGACAGGGGTTCCTACGAGCAGTACTTC. It codes for CASRRDRGSYEQYF.

The chain carries TRBV6-5 and TRBJ2-5; TRBD2 agrees at 12 bases. The CDR3 is made up of 15 amino acids. V shed 6 bases and J 4 bases; nucleotides not matched to a gene: 6. CDR1 and CDR2 (germline): MNHEY, SVGAGI. The CDR3 DNA reads as TGTGCCAGCAGACCCAGGACTAGCGGGATAGAGACCCAGTACTTC. As protein: CASRPRTSGIETQYF.

The V call is TRBV19, the J call TRBJ2-7; 9 nucleotides align to TRBD1. Trimming removed 4 bases from V and 7 bases from J; junction bases left unmatched: 8. CDR1 and CDR2 from the germline V gene are LNHDA and SQIVND (reference sequence). CDR3 length equals 14 residues. The DNA of the CDR3 is TGTGCCAGTAGTAGACGGGACAGGGCTGATGAGCAGTACTTC. Its protein is CASSRRDRADEQYF.

The rearrangement uses TRBV9 and TRBJ1-5; no clear D. The germline V gene has CDR1 SGDLS and CDR2 YYNGEE. V lost 0 bases and J lost 4, with 14 bases in between. The CDR3 spans 16 residues. This CDR3 is CASSVGSAAENQPQHF. As DNA, the CDR3 is TGTGCCAGCAGCGTAGGATCGGCGGCAGAAAATCAGCCCCAGCATTTT.

The chain's CDR3 is CASSLDRNTEAFF. In DNA form, the CDR3 reads TGTGCCAGTAGCCTTGACAGGAACACTGAAGCTTTCTTT. V is TRBV19 and J is TRBJ1-1; D is possibly TRBD1 (5 bases). The ends were cut back, 6 bases at V and 1 base at J, with 9 bases in the middle. The CDR3 has 13 amino acids. Germline V gene data show CDR1 as LNHDA and CDR2 as SQIVND (reference sequence).

This clone came up a few times. The chain carries TRBV4-3 and TRBJ1-1; 7 nucleotides line up with TRBD1. V lost 0 bases and J lost 6; bases outside the gene matches: 7. The germline gives CDR1 LGHNA, CDR2 YSLEER. The CDR3 extends over 15 amino acids. CDR3 protein: CASSQDMRGRAEAFF. DNA of the CDR3: TGCGCCAGCAGCCAAGATATGAGGGGGCGAGCTGAAGCTTTCTTT.

The V and J genes are TRBV7-8 and TRBJ1-6, with a tentative D call TRBD1 (6 bases). Trimming cost V 3 bases and J 6 bases, with 15 bases left between them. The V gene's germline CDR1 is SGHVS and CDR2 FQNEAQ. The CDR3 loop spans 16 amino acids. The CDR3 coding sequence is TGTGCCAGCAGCTTCTCAACAGGGTGGGGTAATTCACCCCTCCACTTT. This translates into CASSFSTGWGNSPLHF.